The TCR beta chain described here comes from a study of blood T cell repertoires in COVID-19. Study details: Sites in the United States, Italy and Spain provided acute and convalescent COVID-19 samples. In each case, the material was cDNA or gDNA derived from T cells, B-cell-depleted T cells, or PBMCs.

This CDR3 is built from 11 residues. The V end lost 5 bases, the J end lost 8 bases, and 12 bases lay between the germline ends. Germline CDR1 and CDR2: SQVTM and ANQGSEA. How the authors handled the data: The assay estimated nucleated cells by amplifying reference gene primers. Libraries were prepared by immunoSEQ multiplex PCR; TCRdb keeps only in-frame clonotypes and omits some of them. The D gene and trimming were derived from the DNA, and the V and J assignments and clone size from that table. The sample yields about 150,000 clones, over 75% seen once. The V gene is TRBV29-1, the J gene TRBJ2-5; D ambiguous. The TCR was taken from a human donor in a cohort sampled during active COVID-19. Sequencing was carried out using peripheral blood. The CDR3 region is CSVFTPVTQYF. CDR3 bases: TGCAGCGTTTTTACCCCAGTCACCCAGTACTTC.